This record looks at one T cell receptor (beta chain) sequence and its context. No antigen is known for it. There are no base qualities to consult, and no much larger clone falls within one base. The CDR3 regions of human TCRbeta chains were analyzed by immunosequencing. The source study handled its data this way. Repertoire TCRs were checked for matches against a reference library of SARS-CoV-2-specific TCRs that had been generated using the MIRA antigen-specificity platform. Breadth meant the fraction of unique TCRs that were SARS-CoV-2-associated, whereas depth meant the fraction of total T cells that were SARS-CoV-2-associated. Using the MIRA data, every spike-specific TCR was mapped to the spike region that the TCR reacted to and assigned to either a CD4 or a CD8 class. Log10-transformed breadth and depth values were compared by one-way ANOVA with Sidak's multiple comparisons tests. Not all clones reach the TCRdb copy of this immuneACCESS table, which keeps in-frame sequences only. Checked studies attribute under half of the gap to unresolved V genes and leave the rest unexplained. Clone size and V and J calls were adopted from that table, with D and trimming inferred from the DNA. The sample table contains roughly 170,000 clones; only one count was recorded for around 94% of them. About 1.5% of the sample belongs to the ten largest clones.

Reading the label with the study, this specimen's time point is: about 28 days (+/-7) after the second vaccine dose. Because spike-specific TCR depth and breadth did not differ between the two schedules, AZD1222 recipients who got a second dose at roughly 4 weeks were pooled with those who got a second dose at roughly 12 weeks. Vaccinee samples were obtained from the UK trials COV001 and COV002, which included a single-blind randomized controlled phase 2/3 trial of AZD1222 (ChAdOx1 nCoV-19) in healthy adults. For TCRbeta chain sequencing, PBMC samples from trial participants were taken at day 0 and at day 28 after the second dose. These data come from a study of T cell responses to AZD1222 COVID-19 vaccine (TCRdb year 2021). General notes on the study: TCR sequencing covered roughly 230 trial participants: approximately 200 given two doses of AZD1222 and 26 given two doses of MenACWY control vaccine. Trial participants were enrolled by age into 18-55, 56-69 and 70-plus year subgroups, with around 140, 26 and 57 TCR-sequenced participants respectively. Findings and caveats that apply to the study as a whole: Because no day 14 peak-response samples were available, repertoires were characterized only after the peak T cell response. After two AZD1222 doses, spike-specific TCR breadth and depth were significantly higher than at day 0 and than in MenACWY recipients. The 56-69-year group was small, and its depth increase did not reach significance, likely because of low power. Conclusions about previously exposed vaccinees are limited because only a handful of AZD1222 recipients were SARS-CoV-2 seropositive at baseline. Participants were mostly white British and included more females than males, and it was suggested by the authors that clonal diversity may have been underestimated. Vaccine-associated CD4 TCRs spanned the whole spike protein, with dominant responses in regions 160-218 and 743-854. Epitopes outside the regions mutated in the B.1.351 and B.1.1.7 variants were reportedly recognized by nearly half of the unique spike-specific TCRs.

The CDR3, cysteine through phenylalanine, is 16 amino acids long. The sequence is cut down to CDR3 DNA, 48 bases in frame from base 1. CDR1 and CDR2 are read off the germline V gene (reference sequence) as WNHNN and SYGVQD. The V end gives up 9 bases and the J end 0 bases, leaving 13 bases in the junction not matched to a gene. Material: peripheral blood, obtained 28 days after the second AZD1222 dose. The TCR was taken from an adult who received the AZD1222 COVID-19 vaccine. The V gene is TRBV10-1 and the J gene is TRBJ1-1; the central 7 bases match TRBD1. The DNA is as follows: TGCGCCAGTCTAAAGGGACAGCAAAAAATGAACACTGAAGCTTTCTTT. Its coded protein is CASLKGQQKMNTEAFF.